Listed here are 6 T cell receptor beta chains from one sample, sequenced in a study of shared T cell receptors in the human thymus. Using immunoSEQ multiplex PCR, the repertoire was profiled, and TCRdb retains in-frame clones only, with some absent. Of 650,000 to 950,000 clones detected, approximately 83% appear once; the ten largest clones hold over 0.008%. This same sample was also taken into another study, of human thymus T cells.

Sequencing was carried out using thymocytes. The receptors here all came from a girl less than two years old with a congenital heart defect.

This chain links TRBV6-1 with TRBJ1-2, with TRBD1 matching over 8 bases. CDR3 length: 20 amino acids. V dropped 2 bases and J dropped 2; count of bases not matched to a gene: 19. Germline CDR1 MNHNS, CDR2 SASEGT. This CDR3 reads CASSENRNRDRSLSNYGYTF. The CDR3 coding sequence is TGTGCCAGCAGTGAAAACCGAAACCGGGACAGGTCTCTCTCGAACTATGGCTACACCTTC.

J is TRBJ2-5 and V is TRBV28; TRBD1 aligns across 7 bases. There are 15 residues in the CDR3. V gave up 4 bases and J gave up 7 bases; unmatched junction bases: 12. Germline V lookup: CDR1 MDHEN, CDR2 SYDVKM. CDR3 protein: CASSCIGQAMWTQYF. CDR3 bases: TGTGCCAGCAGTTGCATCGGACAGGCCATGTGGACCCAGTACTTC.

The rearrangement uses TRBV29-1 and TRBJ1-2; 10 positions agree with TRBD1. Germline trimming cut 7 bases from V and 3 bases from J; bases unmatched to any gene: 8. Germline V CDR1 and CDR2: SQVTM, ANQGSEA. This CDR3 comprises 14 residues. The DNA of the CDR3 is TGCAGCGCCTTAACCGGGACAGGGGACTATGGCTACACCTTC. Encoded protein: CSALTGTGDYGYTF.

J is TRBJ1-2 and V is TRBV25-1; 9 positions match TRBD1. V shed 3 bases, J shed 0 bases, and the junction held 8 bases outside the gene matches. Germline loops: CDR1 MGHDK, CDR2 SYGVNS. CDR3 size: 17 residues. The CDR3 here is CASSDGGTGLTNYGYTF. The CDR3, as DNA: TGTGCCAGCAGTGACGGCGGGACAGGGCTTACTAACTATGGCTACACCTTC.

This chain joins TRBV6-1 and TRBJ2-7; D call uncertain. This CDR3 has 13 amino acids. Germline V gene sequence: CDR1 MNHNS, CDR2 SASEGT. Trimming removed 3 bases at V and 2 bases at J, with 8 bases between. As DNA, the CDR3 is TGTGCCAGCAGTGATCACGGAGCCTACGAGCAGTACTTC. Its translation is CASSDHGAYEQYF.

The sample holds one count of this clone. The chain carries TRBV29-1 and TRBJ2-1, with TRBD2 as a possible D gene (5 bases). Germline assignment: CDR1 SQVTM and CDR2 ANQGSEA. The CDR3 contains 14 residues. The V end was cut by 5 bases, the J end by 7 bases, with 18 bases between. DNA of the CDR3: TGCAGCGTTAGGCCCCGGGGTCGTTTAAATGAGCAGTTCTTC. Protein sequence: CSVRPRGRLNEQFF.